The 2 T cell receptor beta chains in this list originate from one sample, sequenced in a study of T-cell memory formation after mild COVID-19. In TCRdb, the 5' RACE reads were re-called with MiXCR into one record per CDR3 protein. Here the sample spans 290,000 or so distinct CDR3 sequences, roughly 19% being singletons. The sequenced sample was PBMCs or a T cell subset sorted from them (not recorded which). The receptors were sampled from a man younger than 35 who had mild COVID-19 (a few samples of this study predate the infection). Cell type and time point are not known.

V is TRBV7-2 and J is TRBJ2-5, with 7 bases that match TRBD1. CDR1 and CDR2 (germline): SGHTA, FQGNSA. V lost 5 bases and J lost 4; bases outside the gene matches: 10. The CDR3 extends over 15 amino acids. CDR3 amino acids: CASSLRQGRRETQYF. In nucleotides, the CDR3 is TGTGCCAGCAGCCTTCGACAGGGAAGAAGAGAGACCCAGTACTTC.

This clonotype was counted only a few times. This chain links TRBV18 with TRBJ2-3; 9 bases match TRBD1. Germline-derived CDR1 and CDR2 are KGHSH and LQKENI. CDR3 size: 12 residues. With V trimmed by 1 base and J by 15 bases, 5 bases remained unmatched. The CDR3 DNA sequence: TGTGCCAGCTCACCACTCACAGGGGGCGGATATTTT. Translated: CASSPLTGGGYF.